This record covers a single T cell receptor beta chain. It has no known antigen specificity. The input lacks base qualities; no much larger clone sits a single base away. Genomic DNA served as template for TCR beta VDJ combination and CDR3 sequence profiling. TCR repertoire sequencing was run on an Illumina HiSeq 2000. As for the original processing: TRBV/TRBJ rearrangement plots, CDR3 size and DJ length profiles, and Simpson's diversity index were used to evaluate the repertoires. The most abundant DNA sequence in the deep sequencing data was taken as the immunodominant clone. CDR3 amino acid sequences were screened for sharing across subjects and compared with published repertoires and the VDJdb database. TCRdb itself trimmed the public reads at Q25 with fastp, ran MiXCR and retained productive beta chains. Under each unique CDR3 protein, matching rows form one entry showing the most common genes and DNA. The V and J calls follow TCRdb's processing rather than the paper's. Counted in this sample were roughly 81,000 distinct CDR3 sequences; roughly half of them appeared once. 66% of the sample rests with the top ten.

The entry originates in a study of CD8+CD57+ T cells in acquired aplastic anemia (dated by TCRdb to between 2017 and 2018). In the study overall: DNA extracted from sorted CD4+ and CD8+ cells had a mean of around 3 ug, with a range of roughly 0.2 to 27.4 ug. An average of roughly 9.8 million reads for CD4+ cells and 11 million or so reads for CD8+ cells was obtained from healthy donor samples.

In the study, sorted CD4+ and CD8+ blood T cells from patients with severe aplastic anemia and from healthy subjects underwent deep sequencing of TCR repertoires. Ficoll-Paque density gradient centrifugation was used to isolate peripheral blood mononuclear cells. Before DNA was extracted, CD4+ and CD8+ T cells were sorted using either FACS or magnetic beads. Trimming costs V 7 bases and J 4 bases, and their ends lie 28 bases apart. The CDR3, from cysteine to phenylalanine, totals 18 residues. Here the CDR3 DNA is all that survives: 54 bases in frame from base 1. From the germline V gene, CDR1 is MDHEN and CDR2 is SYDVKM. Broad study findings and their caveats: Around 28 CD8+ CDR3 sequences were found to be shared between patients and controls, but these sequences appeared to be highly expressed in patients and within the immunodominant clones of the patients. CD8+ Simpson's diversity did not differ significantly between patients and healthy controls (P=0.060).

The clonotype originates from a human donor in good health, serving as a control. Sequencing was performed on sorted CD4+, CD8+, or CD8+CD57+ T cells (not recorded which) from PBMCs. The rearrangement joined TRBV28 to TRBJ2-5; the D gene identity is not certain. The nucleotides read TGTGCCAGCACCCCGACACCGGCGAAGCAGACCTGGCGAGAGACCCAGTACTTC. Its protein is CASTPTPAKQTWRETQYF.